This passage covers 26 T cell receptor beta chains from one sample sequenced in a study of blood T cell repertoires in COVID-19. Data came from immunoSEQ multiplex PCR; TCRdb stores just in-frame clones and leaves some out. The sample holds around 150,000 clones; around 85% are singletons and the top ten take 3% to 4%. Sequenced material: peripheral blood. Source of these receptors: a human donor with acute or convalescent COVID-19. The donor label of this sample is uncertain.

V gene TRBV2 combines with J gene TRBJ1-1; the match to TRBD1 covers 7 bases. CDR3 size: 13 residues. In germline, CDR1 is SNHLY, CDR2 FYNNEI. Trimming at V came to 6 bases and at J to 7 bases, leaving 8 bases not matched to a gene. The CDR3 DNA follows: TGTGCCAGCAGCTTACAGGGGAAGGGTGAAGCTTTCTTT. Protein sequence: CASSLQGKGEAFF.

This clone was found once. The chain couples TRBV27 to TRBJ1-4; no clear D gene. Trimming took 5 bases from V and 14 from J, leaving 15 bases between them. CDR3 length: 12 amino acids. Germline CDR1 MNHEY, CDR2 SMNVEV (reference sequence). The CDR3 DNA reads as TGTGCCAGCAGTACGCTCGGGAGTTACCTGTTTTTT. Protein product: CASSTLGSYLFF.

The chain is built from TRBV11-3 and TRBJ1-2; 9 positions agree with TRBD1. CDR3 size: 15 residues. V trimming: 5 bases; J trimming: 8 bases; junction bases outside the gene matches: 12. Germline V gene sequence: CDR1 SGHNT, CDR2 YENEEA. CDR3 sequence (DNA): TGTGCCAGCAGCGCTTCCGGGACAGGGCCAGGAGGCTACACCTTC. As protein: CASSASGTGPGGYTF.

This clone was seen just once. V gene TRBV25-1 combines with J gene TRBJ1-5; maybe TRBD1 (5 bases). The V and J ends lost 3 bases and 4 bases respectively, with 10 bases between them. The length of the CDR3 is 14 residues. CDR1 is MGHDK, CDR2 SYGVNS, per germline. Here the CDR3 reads CASSDTGRNQPQHF. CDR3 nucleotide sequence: TGTGCCAGCAGTGATACAGGCCGAAATCAGCCCCAGCATTTT.

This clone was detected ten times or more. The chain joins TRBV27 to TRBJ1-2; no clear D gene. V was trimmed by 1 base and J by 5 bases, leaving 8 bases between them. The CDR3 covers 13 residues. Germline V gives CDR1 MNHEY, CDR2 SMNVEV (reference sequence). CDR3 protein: CASSLFGRYGYTF. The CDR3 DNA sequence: TGTGCCAGCAGTTTATTTGGGAGGTATGGCTACACCTTC.

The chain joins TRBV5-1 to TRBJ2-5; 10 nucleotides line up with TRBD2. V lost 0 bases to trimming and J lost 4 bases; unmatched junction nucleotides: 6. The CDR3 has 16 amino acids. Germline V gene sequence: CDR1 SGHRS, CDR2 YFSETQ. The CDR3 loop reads CASSLEPSGGAETQYF. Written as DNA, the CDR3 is TGCGCCAGCAGCTTGGAACCGAGCGGGGGGGCAGAGACCCAGTACTTC.

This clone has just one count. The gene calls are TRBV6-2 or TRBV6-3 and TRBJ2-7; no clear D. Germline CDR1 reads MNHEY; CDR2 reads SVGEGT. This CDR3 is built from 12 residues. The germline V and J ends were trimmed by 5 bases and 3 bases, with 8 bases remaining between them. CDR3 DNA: TGTGCCAGCAGTCCAGTTTACTACGAGCAGTACTTC. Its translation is CASSPVYYEQYF.

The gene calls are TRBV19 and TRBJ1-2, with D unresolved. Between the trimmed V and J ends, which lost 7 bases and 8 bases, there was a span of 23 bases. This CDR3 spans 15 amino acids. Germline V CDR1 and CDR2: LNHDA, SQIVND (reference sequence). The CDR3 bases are TGTGCCAGTACCCCACCCTGGGTGGGCACCTACGGCTACACCTTC. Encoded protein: CASTPPWVGTYGYTF.

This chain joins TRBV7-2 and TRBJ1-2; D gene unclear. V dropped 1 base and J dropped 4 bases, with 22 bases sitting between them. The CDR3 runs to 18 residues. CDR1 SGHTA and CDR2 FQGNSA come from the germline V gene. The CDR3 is CASSLGLEAALNFYGYTF. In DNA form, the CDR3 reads TGTGCCAGCAGCTTAGGGTTGGAGGCAGCTTTGAATTTCTATGGCTACACCTTC.

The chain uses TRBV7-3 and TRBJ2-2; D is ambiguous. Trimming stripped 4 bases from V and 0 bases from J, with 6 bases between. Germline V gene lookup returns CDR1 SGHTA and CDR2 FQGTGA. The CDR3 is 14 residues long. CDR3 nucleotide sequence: TGTGCCAGCAGCTCCCCTACGAACACCGGGGAGCTGTTTTTT. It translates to CASSSPTNTGELFF.

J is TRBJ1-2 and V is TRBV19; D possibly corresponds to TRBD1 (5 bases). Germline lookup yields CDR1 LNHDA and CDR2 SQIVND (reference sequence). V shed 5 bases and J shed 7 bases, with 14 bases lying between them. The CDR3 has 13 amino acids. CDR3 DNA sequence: TGTGCCAGTAGTGAGTCAGGGATGATTGGCTACACCTTC. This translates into CASSESGMIGYTF.

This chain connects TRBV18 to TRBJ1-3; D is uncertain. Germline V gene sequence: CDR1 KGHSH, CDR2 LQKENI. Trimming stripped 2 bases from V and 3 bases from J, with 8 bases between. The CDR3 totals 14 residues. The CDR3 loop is CASSPDNHGNTIYF. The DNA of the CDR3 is TGTGCCAGCTCACCAGACAACCATGGAAACACCATATATTTT.

CDR3 in amino acids: CASSQRDIPYYEQYF. The CDR3, as DNA: TGTGCCAGCAGCCAACGGGACATACCGTACTACGAGCAGTACTTC. This sequence joins TRBV7-2 and TRBJ2-7; possibly TRBD1 for D (6 bases). CDR3 length: 15 residues. Looked up from germline, CDR1 is SGHTA and CDR2 is FQGNSA. Trimming took 5 bases from V and 3 from J, leaving 17 bases between them. The full variable domain, its missing parts supplied by reference TRBV7-2 and TRBJ2-7, is GAGVSQSPSNKVTEKGKDVELRCDPISGHTALYWYRQSLGQGLEFLIYFQGNSAPDKSGLPSDRFSAERTGGSVSTLTIQRTQQEDSAVYLCASSQRDIPYYEQYFGPGTRLTVT.

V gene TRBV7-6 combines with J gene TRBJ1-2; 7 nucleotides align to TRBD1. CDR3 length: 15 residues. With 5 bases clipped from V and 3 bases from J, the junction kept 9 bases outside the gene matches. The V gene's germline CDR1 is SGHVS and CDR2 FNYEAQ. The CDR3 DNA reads TGTGCCAGCAGCCCCGGACAGGCGAAGGACTATGGCTACACCTTC. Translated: CASSPGQAKDYGYTF.

The CDR3 loop is CASSLVEGKTEAFF. In nucleotides, the CDR3 is TGTGCCAGCAGCTTAGTAGAGGGAAAGACTGAAGCTTTCTTT. This chain uses TRBV7-2 with TRBJ1-1; no firm D call. CDR3 length: 14 residues. Germline V gene lookup returns CDR1 SGHTA and CDR2 FQGNSA. The V and J ends lost 1 base and 5 bases respectively, with 11 bases between them. Full variable domain (outside the CDR3, taken from reference TRBV7-2 and TRBJ1-1): GAGVSQSPSNKVTEKGKDVELRCDPISGHTALYWYRQSLGQGLEFLIYFQGNSAPDKSGLPSDRFSAERTGGSVSTLTIQRTQQEDSAVYLCASSLVEGKTEAFFGQGTRLTVV.

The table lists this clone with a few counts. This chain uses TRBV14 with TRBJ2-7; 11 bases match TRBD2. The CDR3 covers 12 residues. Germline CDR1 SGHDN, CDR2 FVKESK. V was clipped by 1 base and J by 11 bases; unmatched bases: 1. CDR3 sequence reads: CASSQGLAGKYF. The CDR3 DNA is TGTGCCAGCAGCCAAGGACTAGCGGGGAAGTACTTC.

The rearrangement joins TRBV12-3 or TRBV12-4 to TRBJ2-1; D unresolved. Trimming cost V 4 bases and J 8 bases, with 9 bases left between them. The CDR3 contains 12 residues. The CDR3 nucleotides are TGTGCCAGCAGTTCCCACGGTTATGAGCAGTTCTTC. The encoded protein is CASSSHGYEQFF.

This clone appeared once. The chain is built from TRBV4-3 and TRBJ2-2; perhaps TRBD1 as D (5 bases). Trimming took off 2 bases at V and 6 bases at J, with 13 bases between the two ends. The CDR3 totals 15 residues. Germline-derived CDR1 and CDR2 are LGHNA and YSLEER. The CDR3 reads CASSQNQGVAGELFF. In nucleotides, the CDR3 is TGCGCCAGCAGCCAAAATCAAGGGGTTGCCGGGGAGCTGTTTTTT.

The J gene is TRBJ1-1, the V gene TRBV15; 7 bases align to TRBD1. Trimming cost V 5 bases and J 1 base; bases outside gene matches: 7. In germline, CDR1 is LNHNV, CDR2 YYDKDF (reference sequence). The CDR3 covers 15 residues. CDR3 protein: CATSRETGKNTEAFF. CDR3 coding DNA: TGTGCCACCAGCCGGGAGACAGGGAAGAACACTGAAGCTTTCTTT.

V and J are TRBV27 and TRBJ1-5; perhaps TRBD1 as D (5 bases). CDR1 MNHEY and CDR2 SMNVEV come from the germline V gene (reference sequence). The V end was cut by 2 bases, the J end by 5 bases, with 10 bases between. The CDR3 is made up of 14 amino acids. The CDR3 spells CASSLGQGHQPQHF. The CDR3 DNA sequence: TGTGCCAGCAGTTTAGGGCAGGGCCATCAGCCCCAGCATTTT.

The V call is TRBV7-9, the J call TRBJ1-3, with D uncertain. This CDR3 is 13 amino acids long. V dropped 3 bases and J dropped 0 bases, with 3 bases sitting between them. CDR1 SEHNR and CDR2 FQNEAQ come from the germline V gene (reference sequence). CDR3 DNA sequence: TGTGCCAGCAGCTTCTTCTCTGGAAACACCATATATTTT. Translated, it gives CASSFFSGNTIYF.

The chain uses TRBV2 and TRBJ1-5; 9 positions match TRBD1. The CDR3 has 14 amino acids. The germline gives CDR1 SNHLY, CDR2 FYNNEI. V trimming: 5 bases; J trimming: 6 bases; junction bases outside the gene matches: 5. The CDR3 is CASSPGTGSQPQHF. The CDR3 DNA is TGTGCCAGCAGTCCCGGGACAGGGAGTCAGCCCCAGCATTTT.

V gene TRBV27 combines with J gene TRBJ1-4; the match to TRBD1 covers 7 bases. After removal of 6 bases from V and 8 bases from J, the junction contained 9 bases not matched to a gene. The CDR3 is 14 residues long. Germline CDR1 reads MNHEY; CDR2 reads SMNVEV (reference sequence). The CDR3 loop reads CASRPDRVWEKLFF. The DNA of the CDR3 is TGTGCCAGCAGACCAGACAGGGTTTGGGAAAAACTGTTTTTT.

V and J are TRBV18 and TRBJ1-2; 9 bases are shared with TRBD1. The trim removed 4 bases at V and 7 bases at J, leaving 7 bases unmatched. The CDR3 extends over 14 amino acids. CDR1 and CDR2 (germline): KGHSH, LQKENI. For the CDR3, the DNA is TGTGCCAGCTCACGAAGTACAGGGGGCGTTGGCTACACCTTC. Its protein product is CASSRSTGGVGYTF.

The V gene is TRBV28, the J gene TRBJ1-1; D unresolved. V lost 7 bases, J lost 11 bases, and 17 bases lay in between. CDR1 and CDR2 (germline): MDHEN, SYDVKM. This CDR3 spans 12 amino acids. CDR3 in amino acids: CASKVGESSAFF. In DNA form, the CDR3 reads TGTGCCAGCAAAGTGGGCGAGAGTTCGGCTTTCTTT.

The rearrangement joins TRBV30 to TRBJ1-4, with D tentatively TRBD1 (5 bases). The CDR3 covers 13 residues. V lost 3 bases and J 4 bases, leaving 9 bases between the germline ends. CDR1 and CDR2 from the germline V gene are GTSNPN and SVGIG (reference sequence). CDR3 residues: CAWSAGVNEKLFF. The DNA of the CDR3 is TGTGCCTGGAGCGCGGGGGTTAATGAAAAACTGTTTTTT.